This T cell receptor (beta chain) is drawn from a study of regulatory T cells in long-lasting Graves disease. This clonotype was detected many times. The J segment lost 5 bases and the V segment lost 6 bases, leaving 3 bases of the junction unmatched. There are 14 residues in the CDR3. CDR1 MDHEN and CDR2 SYDVKM come from the germline V gene. HTBI primers from iRepertoire and Arm-PCR of CDR3 regions yielded the TCR beta libraries. MiXCR, run by TCRdb on the multiplex PCR reads, gives a single entry per CDR3 protein. The repertoire holds roughly 400,000 distinct CDR3 sequences, with approximately 22% as singletons. Described time point: persistent/refractory GD, antithyroid drugs over 5 years with positive TRAb. TCR sequences were obtained from RNA taken from PBMCs.

The chain carries TRBV28 and TRBJ1-5, with 11 bases identical to TRBD1. This TCR came from a female donor with Graves disease. The sequences come from peripheral blood mononuclear cells (PBMCs), collected when the disease was refractory, from a patient treated with antithyroid drugs. In nucleotides, the CDR3 is TGTGCCAGCAGCCCGGGACAGGGGGATCAGCCCCAGCATTTT. Protein sequence: CASSPGQGDQPQHF.